These 31 T cell receptor beta chains were sequenced from one sample in a study of blood T cell repertoires in COVID-19. Data came from immunoSEQ multiplex PCR; TCRdb stores just in-frame clones and leaves some out. The sample carries about 280,000 clones, approximately 90% recorded once. Sequenced input: PBMCs or T cells enriched from blood (not recorded which). The receptor source for this set is an older woman in a cohort exposed to, infected with or recovered from COVID-19 (not recorded which).

This clone was recorded at least ten times. V is TRBV2 and J is TRBJ2-5, with TRBD1 as a possible D gene (5 bases). The V and J ends lost 4 bases and 5 bases respectively, with 17 bases between them. The CDR3 loop spans 15 amino acids. From germline, CDR1 is SNHLY and CDR2 FYNNEI. CDR3 nucleotide sequence: TGTGCCAGCAGTGTGGCTGCAGGGTCCAGCGAGACCCAGTACTTC. Amino acids: CASSVAAGSSETQYF. Complete variable domain (other parts from reference TRBV2 and TRBJ2-5): EPEVTQTPSHQVTQMGQEVILRCVPISNHLYFYWYRQILGQKVEFLVSFYNNEISEKSEIFDDQFSVERPDGSNFTLKIRSTKLEDSAMYFCASSVAAGSSETQYFGPGTRLLVL.

V usage is TRBV11-3 and J usage is TRBJ2-7; a weak D match, TRBD2 (5 bases). The CDR3 loop spans 15 amino acids. Trimming shortened V by 1 base and J by 2 bases, and 12 bases separated the two germline ends. Looked up from germline, CDR1 is SGHNT and CDR2 is YENEEA. The CDR3 spells CASSLGEGQTYEQYF. The CDR3 DNA reads as TGTGCCAGCAGCTTAGGAGAGGGCCAAACCTACGAGCAGTACTTC. Together with reference TRBV11-3 and TRBJ2-7, the CDR3 gives the full variable domain: EAGVVQSPRYKIIEKKQPVAFWCNPISGHNTLYWYLQNLGQGPELLIRYENEEAVDDSQLPKDRFSAERLKGVDSTLKIQPAELGDSAVYLCASSLGEGQTYEQYFGPGTRLTVT.

This chain links TRBV7-9 with TRBJ2-2; unclear D gene. V was pared by 1 base and J by 5 bases, with 8 bases between. This CDR3 spans 14 amino acids. Germline lookup yields CDR1 SEHNR and CDR2 FQNEAQ (reference sequence). CDR3 loop: CASSLGAVTGELFF. In nucleotides, the CDR3 is TGTGCCAGCAGCTTAGGTGCGGTTACCGGGGAGCTGTTTTTT.

This chain connects TRBV6-6 to TRBJ2-6; D is perhaps TRBD2 (6 bases). CDR1 is MNHNY, CDR2 SVGAGI, per germline (reference sequence). The length of the CDR3 is 16 residues. V lost 6 bases and J lost 0, with 12 bases in between. This chain's CDR3 is CASRNGGGSGANVLTF. CDR3 in DNA: TGTGCCAGCAGAAACGGGGGTGGCTCTGGGGCCAACGTCCTGACTTTC.

V is TRBV14 and J is TRBJ2-7; 10 bases match TRBD1. Germline V gene lookup returns CDR1 SGHDN and CDR2 FVKESK. This CDR3 is built from 15 residues. Trimming took 2 bases from V and 6 from J; bases not matched to a gene: 7. CDR3 in amino acids: CASSQSGTGVREQYF. CDR3 coding DNA: TGTGCCAGCAGCCAAAGCGGGACAGGGGTTCGCGAGCAGTACTTC.

The rearrangement links TRBV28 to TRBJ1-5; D is perhaps TRBD1 (6 bases). Germline assignment: CDR1 MDHEN and CDR2 SYDVKM. The CDR3 loop spans 15 amino acids. V gave up 8 bases and J gave up 6 bases, with 20 bases separating them. This chain's CDR3 is CASRVTRQGIQPQHF. Here the CDR3 DNA reads TGTGCCAGCCGCGTAACCCGTCAGGGGATTCAGCCCCAGCATTTT.

The chain links TRBV5-4 to TRBJ2-3; 13 bases match TRBD2. The V and J ends lost 0 bases and 8 bases, in that order; junction bases with no gene match: 6. The CDR3 consists of 16 residues. Looked up from germline, CDR1 is SGHNT and CDR2 is YYREEE (reference sequence). The CDR3 is CASSLGTSGSVGTQYF. The CDR3 region has the DNA TGTGCCAGCAGCTTGGGGACTAGCGGGAGTGTGGGTACGCAGTATTTT.

The chain has TRBV24-1 and TRBJ2-1; TRBD2 matches 16 bases. There are 17 residues in the CDR3. In germline, CDR1 is KGHDR, CDR2 SFDVKD. V lost 5 bases, J lost 12 bases, and 12 bases stayed unmatched. The DNA for the CDR3 is TGTGCCACCAGTGTAACCGGGACTAGCGGGAGGGTGGTTGGGCAGTTCTTC. Translated, it gives CATSVTGTSGRVVGQFF.

The chain links TRBV28 to TRBJ2-7; 11 bases map to TRBD1. The CDR3 loop spans 15 amino acids. Germline CDR1 is MDHEN and CDR2 is SYDVKM. J gave up 3 bases and V 8 bases, and 9 bases lay outside the gene matches. The CDR3 loop reads CASRPSGTGGYEQYF. In DNA form, the CDR3 reads TGTGCCAGCCGGCCCTCCGGGACAGGGGGCTACGAGCAGTACTTC.

The rearrangement uses TRBV28 and TRBJ1-1; D is ambiguous. V gave up 4 bases and J gave up 5 bases, with 14 bases separating them. The germline gives CDR1 MDHEN, CDR2 SYDVKM. The CDR3 length is 14 residues. CDR3 in DNA: TGTGCCAGCAGTTCCTTATTGCCTCTAACTGAAGCTTTCTTT. Its protein product is CASSSLLPLTEAFF.

This chain joins TRBV20-1 and TRBJ2-1; TRBD2 matches at 8 bases. The CDR3 sequence is 17 residues long. The J segment lost 0 bases and the V segment lost 3 bases, leaving 10 bases of the junction unmatched. Germline assignment: CDR1 DFQATT and CDR2 SNEGSKA (reference sequence). CDR3 in DNA: TGCAGTGCTAGTAGGCTAGCGGGTTTAAGCTCCTACAATGAGCAGTTCTTC. This codes for CSASRLAGLSSYNEQFF.

The chain carries TRBV9 and TRBJ2-1; 11 bases match TRBD2. From germline, CDR1 is SGDLS and CDR2 YYNGEE. V shed 1 base, J shed 2 bases, and the junction held 11 bases outside the gene matches. CDR3 length: 19 residues. Written as DNA, the CDR3 is TGTGCCAGCAGCGTACCGTCCTCTAGCGGGAGGTTAACCTACAATGAGCAGTTCTTC. Protein: CASSVPSSSGRLTYNEQFF.

This clone was observed at least ten times. This chain connects TRBV5-1 to TRBJ2-2; 11 bases agree with TRBD1. The CDR3 spans 16 residues. Germline loops: CDR1 SGHRS, CDR2 YFSETQ. V lost 2 bases and J lost 6; bases outside the gene matches: 6. In nucleotides, the CDR3 is TGCGCCAGCAGCTTTGGACAGGGGGCGAGGGCCGGGGAGCTGTTTTTT. This codes for CASSFGQGARAGELFF.

The V call is TRBV2, the J call TRBJ1-1; tentative D call: TRBD1 (6 bases). V lost 4 bases and J lost 2, with 11 bases in between. This CDR3 spans 14 amino acids. Germline CDR1 reads SNHLY; CDR2 reads FYNNEI. The CDR3 spells CASSGKGTNTEAFF. The CDR3 DNA is TGTGCCAGCAGTGGAAAGGGGACAAACACTGAAGCTTTCTTT.

V and J are TRBV24-1 and TRBJ2-3, with D perhaps TRBD2 (7 bases). This CDR3 comprises 15 residues. Trimming took 3 bases from V and 5 from J, leaving 14 bases between them. CDR1 and CDR2 from the germline V gene are KGHDR and SFDVKD. The DNA of the CDR3 is TGTGCCACCAGTGATGTGAGGGGGGGCGAAGATACGCAGTATTTT. Its protein is CATSDVRGGEDTQYF.

The chain recombines TRBV7-3 with TRBJ1-5; maybe TRBD1 (6 bases). CDR1 SGHTA and CDR2 FQGTGA come from the germline V gene. Deletions cut 0 bases from V and 3 bases from J, with 9 bases between. The CDR3 runs to 15 residues. The CDR3 region has the DNA TGTGCCAGCAGCTTAACTGCAGGGGCCAATCAGCCCCAGCATTTT. It specifies CASSLTAGANQPQHF.

This clone showed up just a few times. This sequence joins TRBV30 and TRBJ2-5, with 8 nucleotides matching TRBD2. The germline V gene encodes CDR1 GTSNPN and CDR2 SVGIG (reference sequence). This CDR3 has 13 amino acids. Written as DNA, the CDR3 is TGTGCTTTCTCGCGGGAGGTCAAAGAGACCCAGTACTTC. Residues: CAFSREVKETQYF.

The chain employs TRBV21-1 and TRBJ2-7; whether TRBD1, the table's D call, matches the DNA was not checked. TRBV21-1 counts as a pseudogene. The CDR3 extends over 13 amino acids. The CDR3 DNA is TGTGCCAGCAGGGATACAGAGACCTACGAGCAGTACTTC. Protein: CASRDTETYEQYF.

The V gene is TRBV5-1, the J gene TRBJ1-1; 7 bases match TRBD1. Trimming at V came to 4 bases and at J to 1 base, leaving 7 bases not matched to a gene. CDR1 is SGHRS and CDR2 is YFSETQ in the germline V gene. This CDR3 spans 15 amino acids. DNA of the CDR3: TGCGCCAGCAGCCGGATGACAGGGAAGAACACTGAAGCTTTCTTT. Translated: CASSRMTGKNTEAFF. The whole variable domain, remainder taken from reference TRBV5-1 and TRBJ1-1, is KAGVTQTPRYLIKTRGQQVTLSCSPISGHRSVSWYQQTPGQGLQFLFEYFSETQRNKGNFPGRFSGRQFSNSRSEMNVSTLELGDSALYLCASSRMTGKNTEAFFGQGTRLTVV.

V gene TRBV28 combines with J gene TRBJ2-1; TRBD2 is a possible D gene (5 bases). The CDR3 is made up of 18 amino acids. V was trimmed by 5 bases and J by 4 bases, leaving 24 bases between them. CDR1 MDHEN and CDR2 SYDVKM come from the germline V gene. CDR3 bases: TGTGCCAGCAGTCAGGACTCCACCAAGGCCGCGCAATACAATGAGCAGTTCTTC. Its protein is CASSQDSTKAAQYNEQFF.

The chain is built from TRBV28 and TRBJ1-2, with 11 nucleotides matching TRBD1. V trimming: 8 bases; J trimming: 1 base; junction bases outside the gene matches: 12. CDR1 and CDR2 (germline): MDHEN, SYDVKM. CDR3 length: 17 residues. The CDR3 DNA sequence: TGTGCCAGCGGACTACGGACAGGGGGCAGGATTAACTATGGCTACACCTTC. Encoded protein: CASGLRTGGRINYGYTF.

This chain joins TRBV19 and TRBJ1-5, with D hard to call. The CDR3 totals 17 residues. Trimming removed 6 bases from V and 0 bases from J, with 18 bases in between. CDR1 is LNHDA, CDR2 SQIVND, per germline (reference sequence). The CDR3 spells CASRKITLGSSNQPQHF. The DNA of the CDR3 is TGTGCCAGTAGGAAAATTACGCTAGGGAGTAGCAATCAGCCCCAGCATTTT.

The chain joins TRBV2 to TRBJ1-2; 9 bases match TRBD1. Germline CDR1 and CDR2: SNHLY and FYNNEI. J gave up 6 bases and V 7 bases, and 9 bases lay outside the gene matches. This CDR3 spans 14 amino acids. The CDR3 bases are TGTGCCAGCATATCCGGGACAGGGCGTCATGGCTACACCTTC. It yields the protein CASISGTGRHGYTF. Full variable domain (remainder filled in from reference TRBV2 and TRBJ1-2): EPEVTQTPSHQVTQMGQEVILRCVPISNHLYFYWYRQILGQKVEFLVSFYNNEISEKSEIFDDQFSVERPDGSNFTLKIRSTKLEDSAMYFCASISGTGRHGYTFGSGTRLTVV.

This chain links TRBV5-4 with TRBJ2-5, with 8 bases matching TRBD1. J lost 1 base, V lost 3 bases, and 5 bases had no gene match. The CDR3 covers 15 residues. Germline CDR1 and CDR2: SGHNT and YYREEE (reference sequence). The CDR3 nucleotides are TGTGCCAGCAGCTCCGGACAGGGTCGCCAAGAGACCCAGTACTTC. Its protein is CASSSGQGRQETQYF.

The V call is TRBV2, the J call TRBJ1-5; a possible D gene is TRBD1 (5 bases). The CDR3 sequence is 15 residues long. Trimming removed 5 bases at V and 6 bases at J, with 17 bases between. Germline assignment: CDR1 SNHLY and CDR2 FYNNEI. The CDR3 region has the DNA TGTGCCAGCAGTTTAGTGGGACTTTTGGGTCAGCCCCAGCATTTT. Amino acids: CASSLVGLLGQPQHF.

This clone was observed a handful of times. The chain links TRBV5-5 to TRBJ2-2; 8 bases are a match to TRBD1. J gave up 6 bases and V 5 bases, and 12 bases lay outside the gene matches. Germline loops: CDR1 SGHKS, CDR2 YYEKEE (reference sequence). The CDR3 loop spans 16 amino acids. CDR3 region: CASSTPGQVAAGELFF. As DNA, the CDR3 is TGTGCCAGCAGTACTCCGGGACAGGTGGCCGCCGGGGAGCTGTTTTTT.

The rearrangement links TRBV28 to TRBJ1-4, with D tentatively TRBD1 (6 bases). Per germline, CDR1 MDHEN and CDR2 SYDVKM. The CDR3 is made up of 16 amino acids. Trimming shortened V by 4 bases and J by 0 bases, and 12 bases separated the two germline ends. Here the CDR3 reads CASSSTGIATNEKLFF. The CDR3 nucleotides are TGTGCCAGCAGTTCCACAGGGATCGCAACTAATGAAAAACTGTTTTTT.

V and J are TRBV7-9 and TRBJ2-1, with TRBD2 matching over 11 bases. The CDR3 spans 15 residues. V was pared by 5 bases and J by 6 bases, with 6 bases of the junction left unmatched. The germline CDR1 and CDR2 sequences are SEHNR and FQNEAQ (reference sequence). CDR3: CASSPSGRRGNEQFF. The CDR3 coding sequence is TGTGCCAGCAGCCCTAGCGGGAGGCGGGGCAATGAGCAGTTCTTC.

This clone was counted between two and nine times. The chain uses TRBV19 and TRBJ2-7; 7 bases line up with TRBD2. Germline CDR1 is LNHDA and CDR2 is SQIVND (reference sequence). The CDR3 is made up of 15 amino acids. Trimming removed 3 bases from V and 6 bases from J; junction bases left unmatched: 11. Written as DNA, the CDR3 is TGTGCCAGTAGTATTCCTGGGGGAGGGCCAGCCGAGCAGTACTTC. The encoded protein is CASSIPGGGPAEQYF.

The genes are TRBV6-6 and TRBJ2-7, with a weak D call TRBD1 (5 bases). This CDR3 has 15 amino acids. V lost 2 bases, J lost 0 bases, and 11 bases lay in between. In germline, CDR1 is MNHNY, CDR2 SVGAGI (reference sequence). CDR3 region: CASSYLTTASYEQYF. In DNA, the CDR3 is TGTGCCAGCAGTTACCTAACGACAGCCTCCTACGAGCAGTACTTC.

The chain combines TRBV7-9 with TRBJ2-1; D possibly corresponds to TRBD2 (6 bases). There are 15 residues in the CDR3. V lost 6 bases and J 4 bases, leaving 16 bases between the germline ends. In germline, CDR1 is SEHNR, CDR2 FQNEAQ (reference sequence). CDR3 amino acids: CASSYSGGGYNEQFF. CDR3 DNA sequence: TGTGCCAGCAGTTATAGCGGAGGAGGGTACAATGAGCAGTTCTTC.